A single sample gave rise to the 7 T cell receptor beta chains below, sequenced in a study of early T cells in non-severe SARS-CoV-2 infection. TCRdb recomputed calls from the 5' RACE reads with MiXCR, one row per CDR3 protein. The sample records tens of thousands of distinct CDR3 sequences, roughly 10% being singletons. The material was whole blood, obtained at baseline. These receptors all stem from an adult who was a healthcare worker with PCR-confirmed SARS-CoV-2 infection or an uninfected control (not recorded which).

This clonotype was counted many times. V is TRBV18 and J is TRBJ1-6; the D is unclear. The CDR3 is 15 residues long. CDR1 is KGHSH, CDR2 LQKENI, per germline. V was cut by 1 base and J by 8 bases, with 12 bases left in between. The DNA for the CDR3 is TGTGCCAGCTCACCACTTGGGTCCCGGGATTCACCCCTCCACTTT. Protein product: CASSPLGSRDSPLHF.

The table lists this clonotype with a few counts. CDR3 in DNA: TGTGCCAGCACCCGCGGGGGTGAGCAGTACTTC. Residues: CASTRGGEQYF. The rearrangement links TRBV3-1 to TRBJ2-7; 7 nucleotides agree with TRBD2. In germline, CDR1 is LGHDT, CDR2 YNNKEL (reference sequence). V shed 7 bases and J 7 bases; nucleotides not matched to a gene: 4. The CDR3 runs 11 residues.

The V gene is TRBV6-1, the J gene TRBJ2-7; 8 nucleotides line up with TRBD2. This CDR3 has 17 amino acids. The V gene's germline CDR1 is MNHNS and CDR2 SASEGT. J lost 2 bases, V lost 1 base, and 10 bases had no gene match. CDR3 in amino acids: CASSEGALAGDTYEQYF. As DNA, the CDR3 is TGTGCCAGCAGTGAAGGTGCCCTAGCGGGTGATACCTACGAGCAGTACTTC.

The chain uses TRBV6-2 or TRBV6-3 and TRBJ2-1; the D gene is possibly TRBD1 (5 bases). Germline V gene lookup returns CDR1 MNHEY and CDR2 SVGEGT. V was trimmed by 7 bases and J by 4 bases, leaving 14 bases between them. CDR3 length: 14 amino acids. The DNA for the CDR3 is TGTGCCAGCAAGGCTCAGGGCCATTACAATGAGCAGTTCTTC. It is translated as CASKAQGHYNEQFF.

A few counts support this clonotype. The rearrangement joins TRBV6-2 or TRBV6-3 to TRBJ2-3; perhaps TRBD2 as D (6 bases). Germline V gene sequence: CDR1 MNHEY, CDR2 SVGEGT. The length of the CDR3 is 13 residues. V was pared by 6 bases and J by 1 base, with 8 bases between. DNA of the CDR3: TGTGCCAGCAGGCCTAGCGGCACAGATACGCAGTATTTT. Protein sequence: CASRPSGTDTQYF.

The table lists this clonotype with a few counts. The CDR3 DNA reads TGTGCCAGTAGACAGGGGACCTACGAGCAGTACTTC. It codes for CASRQGTYEQYF. The gene calls are TRBV28 and TRBJ2-7, with TRBD1 matching over 8 bases. The germline CDR1 and CDR2 sequences are MDHEN and SYDVKM. J was trimmed by 2 bases and V by 9 bases; bases with no gene match: 3. The CDR3 has 12 amino acids.

This clonotype occurred once. The chain recombines TRBV7-2 with TRBJ2-1; a weak D match, TRBD1 (7 bases). Germline CDR1 is SGHTA and CDR2 is FQGNSA. The CDR3 extends over 13 amino acids. Trimming removed 6 bases at V and 9 bases at J, with 15 bases between. The DNA for the CDR3 is TGTGCCAGCAGTCGGAGGGGGCCTGTTGAGCAGTTCTTC. Translation gives CASSRRGPVEQFF.